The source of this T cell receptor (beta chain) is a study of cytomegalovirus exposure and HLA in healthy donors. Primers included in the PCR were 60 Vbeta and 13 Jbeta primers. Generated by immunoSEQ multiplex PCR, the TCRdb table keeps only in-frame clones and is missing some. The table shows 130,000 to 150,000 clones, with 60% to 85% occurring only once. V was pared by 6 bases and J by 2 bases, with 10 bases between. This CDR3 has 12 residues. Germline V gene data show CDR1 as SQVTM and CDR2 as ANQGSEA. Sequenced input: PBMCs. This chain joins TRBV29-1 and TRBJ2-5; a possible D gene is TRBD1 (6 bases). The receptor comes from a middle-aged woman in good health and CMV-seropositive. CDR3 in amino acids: CSVGHLQETQYF. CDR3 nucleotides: TGCAGCGTGGGACATCTACAAGAGACCCAGTACTTC.